This T cell receptor beta chain appears in the sequencing data of a study of T cells in Graves' hyperthyroidism and ophthalmopathy. Germline V gives CDR1 KGHDR, CDR2 SFDVKD. The V gene lost 5 bases and the J gene lost 7 bases, with 10 bases spanning the gap. The CDR3 sequence is 12 residues long. Clinical symptoms, serum thyroxine, TRAb, thyroid ultrasound and orbital computed tomography informed diagnoses. This clonotype was picked up a small number of times. Researchers took RNA transcripts and amplified the TCR beta CDR3 regions from them. Researchers ran a first-round RT-PCR on the TCR CDR3 using the HTBI primer set. In TCRdb, the multiplex PCR reads were re-called with MiXCR into one record per CDR3 protein. The sample has fewer than 400,000 distinct CDR3 sequences; 11% to 15% are singletons.

The V and J genes are TRBV24-1 and TRBJ1-2, with no clear D. Sequencing was performed on blood. The receptor was isolated from a man in his fifties with Graves' ophthalmopathy. CDR3 DNA: TGTGCCACCAGTGGCGAAGGTGGTGGCTACACCTTC. Encoded protein: CATSGEGGGYTF.